The 12 T cell receptor beta chains below all came from one sample that was sequenced in a study of CD8 T cells in ankylosing spondylitis. For these receptors, no antigen is known. TCRdb independently ran MiXCR on the 5' RACE reads; one entry per CDR3 protein. Of about 800,000 distinct CDR3 sequences in the sample, 10% to 15% are singletons; the top ten hold about 0.49%. The study, taken as a whole, reports: Typical of ankylosing spondylitis blood, it appeared, was a TCR beta motif of eight highly homologous variants.

The sequencing input was blood, either unsorted or a sorted T cell fraction (not recorded which). These receptors were collected from a male donor with ankylosing spondylitis.

V gene TRBV7-2 combines with J gene TRBJ2-7; maybe TRBD2 (5 bases). The V end was cut by 5 bases, the J end by 0 bases, with 14 bases between. Germline loops: CDR1 SGHTA, CDR2 FQGNSA. The CDR3 consists of 15 residues. CDR3 nucleotides: TGTGCCAGCAGCCGTGGGCTTACTAGCTCCTACGAGCAGTACTTC. It is translated as CASSRGLTSSYEQYF.

The chain links TRBV10-1 to TRBJ1-2, with TRBD1 as a possible D gene (6 bases). The V gene lost 0 bases and the J gene lost 8 bases, with 10 bases spanning the gap. The V gene's germline CDR1 is WNHNN and CDR2 SYGVQD (reference sequence). The CDR3 has 13 residues. DNA for the CDR3: TGCGCCAGCAGTGAGTCGACAGGTTGGGGCTACACCTTC. Amino acids: CASSESTGWGYTF.

The chain combines TRBV5-1 with TRBJ2-1; 7 nucleotides line up with TRBD2. The V segment lost 3 bases and the J segment 8 bases; nucleotides outside the gene matches: 11. The CDR3 is made up of 15 amino acids. CDR1 SGHRS and CDR2 YFSETQ come from the germline V gene. CDR3 nucleotide sequence: TGCGCCAGCAGCTCGTCAGGGAGGGGTATCGATGAGCAGTTCTTC. It encodes CASSSSGRGIDEQFF.

The table lists this clonotype with many counts. The chain recombines TRBV7-2 with TRBJ1-1, with D perhaps TRBD1 (6 bases). CDR1 is SGHTA and CDR2 is FQGNSA in the germline V gene. The CDR3 covers 15 residues. The germline V and J ends were trimmed by 1 base and 4 bases, with 13 bases remaining between them. This CDR3 reads CASSLGRGRSTEAFF. As DNA, the CDR3 is TGTGCCAGCAGCTTAGGGCGGGGGCGGTCCACTGAAGCTTTCTTT. The full variable domain, rest sourced from reference TRBV7-2 and TRBJ1-1, is GAGVSQSPSNKVTEKGKDVELRCDPISGHTALYWYRQSLGQGLEFLIYFQGNSAPDKSGLPSDRFSAERTGGSVSTLTIQRTQQEDSAVYLCASSLGRGRSTEAFFGQGTRLTVV.

This clonotype has ten or more counts. J is TRBJ1-1 and V is TRBV10-3, with a weak D call TRBD1 (5 bases). The germline V and J ends were trimmed by 4 bases and 4 bases, with 13 bases remaining between them. The length of the CDR3 is 14 residues. CDR1 and CDR2 (germline): ENHRY, SYGVKD. Written as DNA, the CDR3 is TGTGCCATCAGTGTGGGGGAGGGTATCACTGAAGCTTTCTTT. Residues: CAISVGEGITEAFF.

The V and J genes are TRBV20-1 and TRBJ2-3; 10 bases match TRBD2. CDR3 size: 13 residues. V lost 7 bases and J lost 3; bases outside the gene matches: 4. Germline CDR1 and CDR2: DFQATT and SNEGSKA (reference sequence). CDR3: CSGEREGTDTQYF. The CDR3 region has the DNA TGCAGTGGGGAGCGGGAGGGGACAGATACGCAGTATTTT.

The V call is TRBV6-5, the J call TRBJ2-7; the match to TRBD1 covers 12 bases. Germline CDR1 MNHEY, CDR2 SVGAGI. With V trimmed by 4 bases and J by 8 bases, 3 bases remained unmatched. This CDR3 contains 13 residues. CDR3 nucleotides: TGTGCCAGCAGTTCTCGGGACAGGGGGCAGCAGTACTTC. Its protein is CASSSRDRGQQYF.

V usage is TRBV7-2 and J usage is TRBJ2-7; D is undetermined. The CDR3 covers 15 residues. V lost 1 base, J lost 0 bases, and 10 bases lay in between. The V gene's germline CDR1 is SGHTA and CDR2 FQGNSA. CDR3 DNA: TGTGCCAGCAGCTTAGTTAGCCAGATCTCCTACGAGCAGTACTTC. It encodes CASSLVSQISYEQYF.

This clonotype was recorded at least ten times. V is TRBV20-1 and J is TRBJ2-7, with 11 nucleotides matching TRBD2. V dropped 5 bases and J dropped 3; count of bases not matched to a gene: 6. The CDR3 length is 14 residues. CDR1 DFQATT and CDR2 SNEGSKA come from the germline V gene (reference sequence). This CDR3 reads CSASRLAGIYEQYF. The DNA of the CDR3 is TGCAGTGCTTCGCGACTAGCGGGAATCTACGAGCAGTACTTC.

This clonotype appeared many times. V and J are TRBV18 and TRBJ2-7; the D call may be TRBD1 or TRBD2 (6 bases each). V lost 5 bases and J lost 7, with 15 bases in between. CDR1 and CDR2 (germline): KGHSH, LQKENI. The CDR3 has 13 amino acids. CDR3 in DNA: TGTGCCAGCTCAGAGTACAGGGCGGGGGAGCAGTACTTC. Translated: CASSEYRAGEQYF.

This clonotype was picked up a small number of times. V and J are TRBV6-1 and TRBJ2-3; 8 nucleotides align to TRBD1. Per germline, CDR1 MNHNS and CDR2 SASEGT. The CDR3 contains 14 residues. V lost 6 bases, J lost 3 bases, and 5 bases stayed unmatched. The CDR3 region is CASRDRVVTDTQYF. CDR3 nucleotides: TGTGCCAGCAGGGACAGGGTAGTGACAGATACGCAGTATTTT.

This clonotype was seen only a few times. This rearrangement joins TRBV18 to TRBJ2-6; D remains unclear. Trimming cost V 6 bases and J 4 bases, with 13 bases left between them. CDR1 KGHSH and CDR2 LQKENI come from the germline V gene. The CDR3 consists of 15 residues. CDR3 region: CASSPITGGANVLTF. CDR3 bases: TGTGCCAGCTCCCCCATTACCGGGGGGGCCAACGTCCTGACTTTC. The variable domain in full, with the rest retrieved from reference TRBV18 and TRBJ2-6, is NAGVMQNPRHLVRRRGQEARLRCSPMKGHSHVYWYRQLPEEGLKFMVYLQKENIIDESGMPKERFSAEFPKEGPSILRIQQVVRGDSAAYFCASSPITGGANVLTFGAGSRLTVL.